A single sample gave rise to the 13 T cell receptor beta chains below, sequenced in a study of human T cells and chemical hapten exposure. The time point here: patch test 1, 2 weeks after DPC sensitization. Treatment of the sample: therapeutic diphenylcyclopropenone sensitization with weekly scalp DPC. In TCRdb, the RACE reads were re-called with MiXCR into one record per CDR3 protein. Of about 83,000 distinct CDR3 sequences in the sample, under 9% were seen once. The source material was whole blood, sampled in connection with sensitization to the hapten diphenylcyclopropenone (DPC). These receptors were collected from a woman aged 25 to 39 with alopecia areata. Some clones in this sample may be carry-over from other donors' samples.

V and J are TRBV7-3 and TRBJ2-3; the D gene could be TRBD1 or TRBD2 (5 bases each). Trimming removed 4 bases from V and 8 bases from J, with 10 bases in between. Per the germline V gene, CDR1 is SGHTA and CDR2 is FQGTGA. There are 12 residues in the CDR3. CDR3 DNA: TGTGCCAGCAGCTCTTTTGGGGGTACGCAGTATTTT. Its protein product is CASSSFGGTQYF.

V usage is TRBV29-1 and J usage is TRBJ2-7; no firm D call. Germline values: CDR1 SQVTM, CDR2 ANQGSEA. Trimming removed 6 bases from V and 6 bases from J, with 12 bases in between. The CDR3 contains 11 residues. The CDR3 here is CSVWMRREQYF. The CDR3 DNA reads as TGCAGCGTGTGGATGCGGCGCGAGCAGTACTTC.

This clonotype was counted at least ten times. The chain has TRBV20-1 and TRBJ2-3; D not certain. V was pared by 6 bases and J by 0 bases, with 16 bases between. CDR1 DFQATT and CDR2 SNEGSKA come from the germline V gene (reference sequence). This CDR3 is 15 amino acids long. DNA of the CDR3: TGCAGTGCAACCCCCTCAGGATTAAGCACAGATACGCAGTATTTT. Translated, it gives CSATPSGLSTDTQYF.

The DNA for the CDR3 is TGTGCCAGTAGTTTCCAACAGGGTAGCAATCAGCCCCAGCATTTT. This codes for CASSFQQGSNQPQHF. This sequence joins TRBV19 and TRBJ1-5, with a tentative D call TRBD1 (6 bases). V was clipped by 5 bases and J by 0 bases, with 11 bases between them. CDR1 and CDR2 (germline): LNHDA, SQIVND (reference sequence). The CDR3 totals 15 residues.

Ten or more counts support this clonotype. J is TRBJ1-1 and V is TRBV20-1, with no clear D. Germline V lookup: CDR1 DFQATT, CDR2 SNEGSKA (reference sequence). The germline V and J ends were trimmed by 3 bases and 0 bases, with 11 bases remaining between them. The CDR3 covers 14 residues. DNA for the CDR3: TGCAGTGCTAGTCCCGGTTTCATGAACACTGAAGCTTTCTTT. Protein: CSASPGFMNTEAFF.

This clonotype was counted only a few times. CDR3 protein: CSASIMALGEAFF. CDR3 in DNA: TGCAGTGCTAGCATAATGGCGCTCGGTGAAGCTTTCTTT. The V and J genes are TRBV20-1 and TRBJ1-1; D ambiguous. Trimming cost V 3 bases and J 7 bases, with 15 bases left between them. Germline CDR1 reads DFQATT; CDR2 reads SNEGSKA (reference sequence). The CDR3 totals 13 residues.

This clonotype was seen at least ten times. This rearrangement joins TRBV3-1 to TRBJ1-6; D uncertain. This CDR3 is built from 12 residues. Between the trimmed V and J ends, which lost 1 base and 9 bases, there was a span of 4 bases. Germline loops: CDR1 LGHDT, CDR2 YNNKEL (reference sequence). In nucleotides, the CDR3 is TGTGCCAGCAGCCAAGGGATTTCACCCCTCCACTTT. Its translation: CASSQGISPLHF.

In its sample, this clonotype was seen many times. The J gene is TRBJ2-1, the V gene TRBV6-5; 11 bases are shared with TRBD2. CDR1 and CDR2 from the germline V gene are MNHEY and SVGAGI. V gave up 7 bases and J gave up 4 bases; unmatched junction bases: 15. The CDR3 covers 18 residues. CDR3 bases: TGTGCCAGCACCCACCGGGCTAGCGGGGGGTCCGGGTACAATGAGCAGTTCTTC. Its translation: CASTHRASGGSGYNEQFF.

In its sample, this clonotype was seen many times. The V and J genes are TRBV5-1 and TRBJ2-3; no clear D gene. The V and J ends lost 0 bases and 3 bases respectively, with 8 bases between them. The CDR3 spans 14 residues. Looked up from germline, CDR1 is SGHRS and CDR2 is YFSETQ. The CDR3 reads CASSLALATDTQYF. Here the CDR3 DNA reads TGCGCCAGCAGCTTGGCCCTGGCTACAGATACGCAGTATTTT.

This clonotype was seen at least ten times. The V gene is TRBV9, the J gene TRBJ1-1; possible D gene TRBD1, 6 bases. The V and J ends lost 8 bases and 2 bases respectively, with 13 bases between them. Per the germline V gene, CDR1 is SGDLS and CDR2 is YYNGEE. This CDR3 comprises 13 residues. CDR3 nucleotide sequence: TGTGCCAGTCAGGGGCCTCCAAACACTGAAGCTTTCTTT. It translates to CASQGPPNTEAFF. Full variable domain (outside the CDR3, taken from reference TRBV9 and TRBJ1-1): DSGVTQTPKHLITATGQRVTLRCSPRSGDLSVYWYQQSLDQGLQFLIQYYNGEERAKGNILERFSAQQFPDLHSELNLSSLELGDSALYFCASQGPPNTEAFFGQGTRLTVV.

This clonotype was recorded many times. The chain employs TRBV27 and TRBJ2-1; 7 positions agree with TRBD1. V dropped 5 bases and J dropped 2; count of bases not matched to a gene: 12. The CDR3 extends over 17 amino acids. The germline CDR1 and CDR2 sequences are MNHEY and SMNVEV (reference sequence). In DNA form, the CDR3 reads TGTGCCAGCAGTCTCCCTGGACAGGCCCGTGCCTACAATGAGCAGTTCTTC. Translating it yields CASSLPGQARAYNEQFF.

There are a few counts of this clonotype. The CDR3 reads CASSVGSSGGDYQETQYF. The CDR3 DNA follows: TGTGCCAGCAGCGTAGGTTCTAGCGGGGGAGACTATCAAGAGACCCAGTACTTC. The chain couples TRBV9 to TRBJ2-5; 10 bases line up with TRBD2. The CDR3 is 18 residues long. J gave up 2 bases and V 0 bases, and 10 bases lay outside the gene matches. Germline V gives CDR1 SGDLS, CDR2 YYNGEE.

The CDR3 spells CASSLPQAPHYEQYF. CDR3 in DNA: TGCGCCAGCAGCTTACCTCAGGCCCCACACTACGAGCAGTACTTC. V and J are TRBV5-1 and TRBJ2-7, with unresolved D. The V end lost 2 bases, the J end lost 3 bases, and 15 bases lay between the germline ends. Germline V CDR1 and CDR2: SGHRS, YFSETQ. The CDR3 runs 15 residues.